This T cell receptor beta chain was sequenced for a study of cytomegalovirus exposure and HLA in healthy donors. Findings and limits, study-wide: HLA alleles showed associations with 15,000 to 20,000 TCR beta sequences in a later analysis, at a 0.05 false discovery rate. A later analysis reportedly found that, within productive TCRs, an Asian-associated ancestry cluster had fewer N-insertions than the mean observed across the approximately 660 donors.

Germline assignment: CDR1 SGHAT and CDR2 FQNNGV. Trimming took 5 bases from V and 4 from J; bases not matched to a gene: 9. This CDR3 comprises 15 residues. PCR involved 60 Vbeta and 13 Jbeta primers. The repertoire was sequenced with immunoSEQ multiplex PCR; TCRdb's copy has only in-frame clones and lacks some. This sample has about 130,000 clones, with just under 85% found just once. In its sample, this clone was seen once. The antigen is not known. Source material: PBMCs. The TCR originated in a boy aged 2 to 9 in good health and CMV-seronegative. The chain couples TRBV11-2 to TRBJ2-3, with 7 bases matching TRBD2. DNA of the CDR3: TGTGCCAGCAGCCCTCTGGGGCTAGCGGCAGATACGCAGTATTTT. It codes for CASSPLGLAADTQYF.